This is a list of T cell receptor beta chains from one sample in a study of CD8 T cells in ankylosing spondylitis. Via MiXCR, TCRdb re-called the 5' RACE reads, giving one row per CDR3 protein. Of about 160,000 distinct CDR3 sequences in the sample, around a tenth were seen once. Specimen: blood, either unsorted or a sorted T cell fraction (not recorded which). Source of these receptors: a female donor with ankylosing spondylitis or in good health (not recorded which). Both conserved end residues are part of each CDR3. The order of the fields is D gene, clone size, J gene, V gene, CDR3 protein, CDR3 DNA. A D gene is named only where the DNA matches it firmly. The size field is filled for only some rows; it gives once, few, many or a size class.

d_gene: -; abundance: many; j_gene: TRBJ2-4; v_gene: TRBV15; CDR3aa: CATSRDGHIQYF; CDR3nt: TGTGCCACCAGCAGAGATGGGCACATTCAGTACTTC
d_gene: TRBD1; abundance: many; j_gene: TRBJ2-5; v_gene: TRBV12-3/TRBV12-4; CDR3aa: CASSPYRGQETQYF; CDR3nt: TGTGCCAGCAGTCCGTACAGGGGACAAGAGACCCAGTACTTC
d_gene: -; abundance: many; j_gene: TRBJ2-1; v_gene: TRBV6-2/TRBV6-3; CDR3aa: CASSYPSESINEQFF; CDR3nt: TGTGCCAGCAGTTACCCCTCCGAGTCCATCAATGAGCAGTTCTTC
d_gene: -; abundance: many; j_gene: TRBJ2-1; v_gene: TRBV12-3/TRBV12-4; CDR3aa: CASSLDPVNEQFF; CDR3nt: TGTGCCAGCAGTTTGGATCCAGTCAATGAGCAGTTCTTC
d_gene: -; abundance: few; j_gene: TRBJ2-7; v_gene: TRBV5-5; CDR3aa: CASSLALSTGHSYEQYF; CDR3nt: TGTGCCAGCAGCTTGGCACTATCGACAGGCCACTCCTACGAGCAGTACTTC
d_gene: TRBD2; abundance: -; j_gene: TRBJ2-1; v_gene: TRBV20-1; CDR3aa: CSATPGTSGSGEQFF; CDR3nt: TGCAGTGCTACACCCGGGACTAGCGGGTCGGGAGAGCAGTTCTTC
d_gene: -; abundance: -; j_gene: TRBJ2-2; v_gene: TRBV2; CDR3aa: CASSEVVGLGELFF; CDR3nt: TGTGCCAGCAGTGAAGTGGTGGGCCTCGGGGAGCTGTTTTTT
d_gene: -; abundance: few; j_gene: TRBJ2-7; v_gene: TRBV25-1; CDR3aa: CASSATVDEQYF; CDR3nt: TGTGCCAGCAGTGCGACAGTTGACGAGCAGTACTTC
d_gene: -; abundance: -; j_gene: TRBJ2-7; v_gene: TRBV5-1; CDR3aa: CASSPWGERSEQYF; CDR3nt: TGCGCCAGCAGCCCCTGGGGGGAGCGGAGCGAGCAGTACTTC
d_gene: TRBD2; abundance: medium-sized; j_gene: TRBJ2-5; v_gene: TRBV10-3; CDR3aa: CATQTSGLLGHQETQYF; CDR3nt: TGTGCCACTCAGACTAGCGGGTTACTTGGGCACCAAGAGACCCAGTACTTC
d_gene: TRBD2; abundance: few; j_gene: TRBJ2-7; v_gene: TRBV5-6; CDR3aa: CASSLVGAGGSYEQYF; CDR3nt: TGTGCCAGCAGCTTGGTGGGGGCGGGAGGGAGCTACGAGCAGTACTTC
d_gene: -; abundance: few; j_gene: TRBJ1-1; v_gene: TRBV27; CDR3aa: CASSLSGIRAEAFF; CDR3nt: TGTGCCAGCAGTTTAAGCGGAATTCGCGCTGAAGCTTTCTTT
d_gene: -; abundance: medium-sized; j_gene: TRBJ2-5; v_gene: TRBV27; CDR3aa: CASSENRGGIETQYF; CDR3nt: TGTGCCAGCAGTGAGAACAGAGGGGGGATAGAGACCCAGTACTTC
d_gene: -; abundance: many; j_gene: TRBJ2-5; v_gene: TRBV6-2/TRBV6-3; CDR3aa: CASEGQRETQYF; CDR3nt: TGTGCCAGCGAAGGACAGAGAGAGACCCAGTACTTC
d_gene: -; abundance: -; j_gene: TRBJ1-2; v_gene: TRBV20-1; CDR3aa: CSAPYSETNYGYTF; CDR3nt: TGCAGTGCTCCCTACAGTGAAACTAACTATGGCTACACCTTC
d_gene: TRBD1; abundance: few; j_gene: TRBJ2-5; v_gene: TRBV9; CDR3aa: CASSAGQGETQYF; CDR3nt: TGTGCCAGCAGCGCTGGACAGGGAGAGACCCAGTACTTC
d_gene: -; abundance: -; j_gene: TRBJ2-7; v_gene: TRBV7-9; CDR3aa: CASGLRDEQYF; CDR3nt: TGTGCCAGCGGCCTCCGGGACGAGCAGTACTTC
d_gene: -; abundance: many; j_gene: TRBJ1-4; v_gene: TRBV12-3/TRBV12-4; CDR3aa: CASSGPEANEKLFF; CDR3nt: TGTGCCAGCAGCGGACCTGAGGCTAATGAAAAACTGTTTTTT
d_gene: TRBD1; abundance: -; j_gene: TRBJ1-5; v_gene: TRBV28; CDR3aa: CASSLRTGHQPQHF; CDR3nt: TGTGCCAGCAGTCTAAGGACAGGGCATCAGCCCCAGCATTTT
d_gene: -; abundance: few; j_gene: TRBJ1-2; v_gene: TRBV5-6; CDR3aa: CASSLGGGLNYGYTF; CDR3nt: TGTGCCAGCAGCTTGGGGGGGGGCCTTAACTATGGCTACACCTTC
d_gene: TRBD1; abundance: few; j_gene: TRBJ1-1; v_gene: TRBV7-9; CDR3aa: CASSPTGGNTEAFF; CDR3nt: TGTGCCAGCAGCCCTACAGGGGGGAACACTGAAGCTTTCTTT
d_gene: -; abundance: -; j_gene: TRBJ1-3; v_gene: TRBV28; CDR3aa: CASSSLPQGNRGNTIYF; CDR3nt: TGTGCCAGCAGTTCCCTCCCCCAGGGGAACAGAGGAAACACCATATATTTT
d_gene: TRBD2; abundance: few; j_gene: TRBJ2-7; v_gene: TRBV20-1; CDR3aa: CSAISRGGYEQYF; CDR3nt: TGCAGTGCGATCTCACGGGGGGGATACGAGCAGTACTTC
d_gene: TRBD2; abundance: few; j_gene: TRBJ2-1; v_gene: TRBV6-1; CDR3aa: CASSLGTSGFNEQFF; CDR3nt: TGTGCCAGCAGCCTTGGGACTAGCGGGTTCAATGAGCAGTTCTTC